The rows below give T cell receptor beta chains drawn from one sample of a study of cytomegalovirus exposure and HLA in healthy donors. Method: immunoSEQ multiplex PCR; TCRdb's copy keeps in-frame clones and lacks some. The table has about 43,000 clones, over 55% seen once. Specimen: PBMCs. The receptor set was obtained from a human donor in good health. CDR3s include the opening cysteine and the closing phenylalanine or tryptophan. The D gene is left open where the match is weak. Some rows mark clone size as missing; the rest say once, few, many or name a class of expanded clone.

TRBV18,-,-,TRBJ1-2,CASSPYGGDPGYTF,TGTGCCAGCTCACCATATGGGGGGGACCCTGGCTACACCTTC
TRBV30,-,TRBD1,TRBJ2-3,CAWKQGSPDTQYF,TGTGCCTGGAAACAGGGGAGTCCAGATACGCAGTATTTT
TRBV4-2,-,-,TRBJ1-2,CASSPQWGEGYTF,TGTGCCAGCAGCCCACAATGGGGGGAAGGCTACACCTTC
TRBV28,few,TRBD1,TRBJ1-5,CASSIPGQGGQPQHF,TGTGCCAGCAGTATCCCGGGACAGGGAGGTCAGCCCCAGCATTTT
TRBV29-1,-,TRBD1,TRBJ1-2,CSTGDNYGYTF,TGCTCCACAGGGGATAACTATGGCTACACCTTC
TRBV7-9,-,TRBD1,TRBJ1-6,CASSLSGQGNSPLHF,TGTGCCAGCAGCTTATCGGGACAGGGGAATTCACCCCTCCACTTT
TRBV4-1,-,TRBD1,TRBJ2-1,CASSQPWTGNEQFF,TGCGCCAGCAGCCAACCATGGACAGGGAATGAGCAGTTCTTC
TRBV7-2,-,-,TRBJ2-1,CASSRRADSYNEQFF,TGTGCCAGCAGCCGGCGGGCGGACTCCTACAATGAGCAGTTCTTC
TRBV2,-,TRBD2,TRBJ2-7,CASRAGGVRGNEQYF,TGTGCCAGCAGAGCGGGGGGGGTGCGAGGTAACGAGCAGTACTTC
TRBV30,-,-,TRBJ2-1,CAWSVPETRLVFF,TGTGCCTGGAGTGTACCCGAGACGCGGCTTGTGTTCTTC
TRBV7-9,-,-,TRBJ1-6,CASSQGYYGSPLHF,TGTGCCAGCAGCCAAGGCTACTACGGTTCACCCCTCCACTTT
TRBV10-3,-,TRBD2,TRBJ2-5,CAIREGLAEETQYF,TGTGCCATCAGGGAAGGACTAGCGGAAGAGACCCAGTACTTC
TRBV6-5,-,-,TRBJ1-3,CASSPEAGGTIYF,TGTGCCAGCAGTCCAGAAGCGGGAGGAACCATATATTTT
TRBV15,-,TRBD2,TRBJ2-7,CATSRGARLAGTNYEQYF,TGTGCCACCAGCAGAGGGGCCCGACTAGCGGGGACCAACTACGAGCAGTACTTC
TRBV5-1,few,-,TRBJ2-1,CASSLGTTNNEQFF,TGCGCCAGCAGCTTAGGGACAACGAACAATGAGCAGTTCTTC
TRBV27,-,-,TRBJ1-2,CASRPARGGGYTF,TGTGCCAGCAGACCGGCAAGGGGGGGTGGCTACACCTTC
TRBV29-1,few,-,TRBJ2-7,CSVVWGSIPREQYF,TGCAGCGTTGTTTGGGGCAGTATCCCTAGGGAGCAGTACTTC
TRBV18,-,-,TRBJ2-1,CASSPRWGGDEQFF,TGTGCCAGCTCCCCCCGGTGGGGGGGCGATGAGCAGTTCTTC
TRBV19,-,-,TRBJ1-1,CASSIGQWDTEAFF,TGTGCCAGTAGTATAGGACAATGGGACACTGAAGCTTTCTTT
TRBV28,-,TRBD1,TRBJ1-2,CASSISTGIYGYTF,TGTGCCAGCAGTATTTCGACAGGGATCTATGGCTACACCTTC
TRBV7-6,-,TRBD1,TRBJ2-1,CASSLGAGQGYNEQFF,TGTGCCAGCAGCTTAGGGGCGGGACAGGGCTACAATGAGCAGTTCTTC
TRBV2,-,TRBD1,TRBJ1-2,CASRADRVGGYTF,TGTGCCAGCAGGGCCGACAGGGTGGGTGGCTACACCTTC
TRBV28,-,-,TRBJ1-6,CASSLGTGYSPLHF,TGTGCCAGCAGCCTGGGTACAGGGTATTCACCCCTCCACTTT
TRBV13,-,TRBD1,TRBJ2-7,CASSLGRGREQYF,TGTGCCAGCAGCTTAGGCAGGGGGCGCGAGCAGTACTTC
TRBV7-2,-,TRBD2,TRBJ2-1,CASSSGLAGGEQFF,TGTGCCAGCAGCTCCGGACTAGCGGGTGGTGAGCAGTTCTTC
TRBV5-1,few,TRBD2,TRBJ2-1,CASSQLAGEYNEQFF,TGCGCCAGCAGCCAACTAGCGGGGGAGTACAATGAGCAGTTCTTC
TRBV28,-,TRBD1,TRBJ2-6,CASTTGAAGANVLTF,TGTGCCAGCACCACAGGGGCCGCGGGGGCCAACGTCCTGACTTTC
TRBV5-1,-,TRBD2,TRBJ2-3,CASSDGTIGDTQYF,TGCGCCAGCAGCGACGGGACTATCGGAGATACGCAGTATTTT
TRBV5-1,-,TRBD1,TRBJ1-2,CASSAQGTGDGYTF,TGCGCCAGCAGCGCCCAGGGGACAGGGGATGGCTACACCTTC